This T cell receptor beta chain was recorded in a study of control samples from healthy donors and cancer patients. The CDR3 length is 13 residues. From germline, CDR1 is MNHEY and CDR2 SVGAGI. The V end was cut by 8 bases, the J end by 5 bases, with 13 bases between. Only in-frame clones appear in the TCRdb table, and some are missing; sequencing was by immunoSEQ multiplex PCR. There are about 140,000 clones in the sample; about 88% occur only once, and roughly 9% lies in the top ten. This TCR was recovered from a woman aged 25 to 39 in good health. Material: blood. The chain recombines TRBV6-5 with TRBJ2-1; D ambiguous. CDR3 region: CASQLSGNNEQFF. The CDR3 nucleotides are TGTGCCAGCCAACTCTCGGGTAACAATGAGCAGTTCTTC.